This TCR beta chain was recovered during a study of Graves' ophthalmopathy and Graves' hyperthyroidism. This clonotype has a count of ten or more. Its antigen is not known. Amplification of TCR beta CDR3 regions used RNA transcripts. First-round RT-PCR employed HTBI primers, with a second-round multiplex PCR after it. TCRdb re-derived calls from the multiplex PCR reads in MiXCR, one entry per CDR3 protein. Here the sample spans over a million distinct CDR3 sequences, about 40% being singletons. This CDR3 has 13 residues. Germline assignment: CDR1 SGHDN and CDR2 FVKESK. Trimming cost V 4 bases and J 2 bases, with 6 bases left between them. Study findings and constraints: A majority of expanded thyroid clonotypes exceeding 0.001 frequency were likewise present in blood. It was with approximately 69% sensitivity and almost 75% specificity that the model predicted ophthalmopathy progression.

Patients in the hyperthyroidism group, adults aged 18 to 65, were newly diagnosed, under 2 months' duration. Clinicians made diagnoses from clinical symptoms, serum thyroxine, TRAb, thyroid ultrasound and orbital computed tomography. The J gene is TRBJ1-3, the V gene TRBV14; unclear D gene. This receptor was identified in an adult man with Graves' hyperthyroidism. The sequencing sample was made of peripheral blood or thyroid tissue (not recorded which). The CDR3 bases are TGTGCCAGCAGCCTTCAGGCTGGAAACACCATATATTTT. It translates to CASSLQAGNTIYF.